These T cell receptor beta chains were read from a single sample in a study of shared clonotypes between healthy human individuals. Only in-frame clones appear in the TCRdb table, and some are missing; sequencing was by immunoSEQ multiplex PCR. In the table there are about 2 million clones, over 85% of which are singletons. Sequenced sample: naive CD8+ T cells sorted from blood. The source is a man between 18 and 35 years old in good health. CDR3s include the opening cysteine and the closing phenylalanine or tryptophan. A D gene is named only where the DNA matches it firmly. The size entry is marked missing in some rows and otherwise reads once, few, many or a size class.

V	size	D	J	CDR3	DNA
TRBV7-9	.	TRBD2	TRBJ2-1	CASSSTSGSYNEQFF	TGTGCCAGCAGCTCCACTAGCGGGAGCTACAATGAGCAGTTCTTC
TRBV30	.	.	TRBJ2-3	CAWSVQGFGTDTQYF	TGTGCCTGGAGTGTTCAGGGTTTCGGCACAGATACGCAGTATTTT
TRBV19	.	TRBD2	TRBJ2-1	CASSIDTSGRIHEQFF	TGTGCCAGTAGTATAGATACTAGCGGGAGGATCCATGAGCAGTTCTTC
TRBV6-5	.	.	TRBJ1-1	CASSTDGGLNTEAFF	TGTGCCAGCAGTACCGACGGGGGGCTGAACACTGAAGCTTTCTTT
TRBV5-6	.	.	TRBJ1-2	CASRSLEDEDSLGYTF	TGTGCCAGCAGATCGCTTGAAGACGAGGACTCACTTGGCTACACCTTC
TRBV6-5	.	TRBD1	TRBJ1-2	CASRGQGGYGYTF	TGTGCCAGCAGGGGACAGGGGGGCTATGGCTACACCTTC
TRBV7-3	.	TRBD2	TRBJ2-1	CASSPMAGLGSYNEQFF	TGTGCCAGCAGCCCCATGGCGGGACTAGGAAGTTACAATGAGCAGTTCTTC
TRBV7-9	once	.	TRBJ2-5	CASSLVGIQETQYF	TGTGCCAGCAGCTTGGTTGGGATCCAAGAGACCCAGTACTTC
TRBV9	.	.	TRBJ2-1	CASSRGEDEQFF	TGTGCCAGCTCCAGGGGTGAGGATGAGCAGTTCTTC
TRBV5-4	.	.	TRBJ1-2	CASSLAEGVDGYTF	TGTGCCAGCAGCTTGGCGGAGGGGGTGGATGGCTACACCTTC
TRBV9	.	.	TRBJ1-1	CASSVEALGNTEAFF	TGTGCCAGCAGCGTAGAGGCCCTGGGAAACACTGAAGCTTTCTTT
TRBV5-1	few	.	TRBJ2-3	CASSFTDTQYF	TGCGCCAGCAGCTTCACAGATACGCAGTATTTT